At least ten counts were recorded for the clone carrying this TCR beta chain. Germline V lookup: CDR1 SGHAT, CDR2 FQDESV (reference sequence). V lost 0 bases and J 5 bases, leaving 16 bases between the germline ends. The CDR3 runs to 16 residues. Unique molecular identifiers were used in preparing the TCRbeta library. TCRdb passed the PCR reads through MiXCR, listing each CDR3 protein once. The table shows 450,000 to 500,000 distinct CDR3 sequences, with approximately 12% occurring only once. The sample is drawn from a study of T-cell reconstitution after alpha-beta-depleted transplantation in children.

This specimen was PBMCs from the stem cell graft donor, taken from the stem cell graft. The J gene is TRBJ2-5, the V gene TRBV11-1; a weak D match, TRBD1 (6 bases). The sequence derives from a human donor who donated a stem cell graft to a child with combined immunodeficiency. DNA for the CDR3: TGTGCCAGCAGCTTAGCCCTTCCAGGGGTATCGGAGACCCAGTACTTC. This translates into CASSLALPGVSETQYF. The full variable domain, completed using reference TRBV11-1 and TRBJ2-5, is EAEVAQSPRYKITEKSQAVAFWCDPISGHATLYWYRQILGQGPELLVQFQDESVVDDSQLPKDRFSAERLKGVDSTLKIQPAELGDSAMYLCASSLALPGVSETQYFGPGTRLLVL.